One and the same sample provided the 32 T cell receptor beta chains below, sequenced in a study of shared clonotypes between healthy human individuals. Sequencing used immunoSEQ multiplex PCR; TCRdb keeps in-frame clones, though not all of them. Here the sample spans under 120,000 clones, roughly 66% being singletons. What was sequenced was memory CD8+ T cells sorted from blood. The subset denotes: CD45RO+ cells pooled with CCR7-negative TemRA cells. All receptors come from a woman aged 25 to 45 in good health.

The V call is TRBV4-1, the J call TRBJ2-3, with D unresolved. Germline assignment: CDR1 MGHRA and CDR2 YSYEKL. Trimming left V 1 base short and J 2 bases short, with 13 bases between. The CDR3 extends over 16 amino acids. This chain's CDR3 is CASSQVVYKDTDTQYF. CDR3 coding DNA: TGCGCCAGCAGCCAAGTTGTCTACAAAGACACAGATACGCAGTATTTT.

This clone was seen a handful of times. The rearrangement uses TRBV7-9 and TRBJ2-7, with no clear D. Between the trimmed V and J ends, which lost 1 base and 2 bases, there was a span of 9 bases. Per the germline V gene, CDR1 is SEHNR and CDR2 is FQNEAQ (reference sequence). CDR3 length: 14 residues. The CDR3 loop reads CASSLVSHPYEQYF. The CDR3 DNA reads TGTGCCAGCAGCTTAGTGTCTCATCCCTACGAGCAGTACTTC.

The V call is TRBV11-2, the J call TRBJ2-2, with 7 bases matching TRBD1. Germline V gene sequence: CDR1 SGHAT, CDR2 FQNNGV. V gave up 5 bases and J gave up 2 bases; unmatched junction bases: 8. CDR3 length equals 16 residues. The CDR3 bases are TGTGCCAGCAGCCCGTTAGGACAGGAAAACACCGGGGAGCTGTTTTTT. Translation: CASSPLGQENTGELFF.

The chain recombines TRBV6-6 with TRBJ1-2, with D tentatively TRBD1 (5 bases). The germline V and J ends were trimmed by 5 bases and 1 base, with 14 bases remaining between them. CDR1 and CDR2 from the germline V gene are MNHNY and SVGAGI (reference sequence). The CDR3 is 15 residues long. Written as DNA, the CDR3 is TGTGCCAGCAGTAACTGGGACGGGCGTAACTATGGCTACACCTTC. This gives the protein CASSNWDGRNYGYTF.

The rearrangement joins TRBV7-2 to TRBJ2-7; TRBD2 aligns across 9 bases. V was clipped by 1 base and J by 6 bases; unmatched bases: 10. CDR1 and CDR2 from the germline V gene are SGHTA and FQGNSA. This CDR3 is built from 16 residues. CDR3 sequence reads: CASSLGPYGLASEQYF. Written as DNA, the CDR3 is TGTGCCAGCAGCTTAGGCCCCTACGGACTAGCGAGCGAGCAGTACTTC. Filled out from reference TRBV7-2 and TRBJ2-7, the complete variable domain reads GAGVSQSPSNKVTEKGKDVELRCDPISGHTALYWYRQSLGQGLEFLIYFQGNSAPDKSGLPSDRFSAERTGGSVSTLTIQRTQQEDSAVYLCASSLGPYGLASEQYFGPGTRLTVT.

The chain combines TRBV10-3 with TRBJ1-3; the D is unclear. The V gene's germline CDR1 is ENHRY and CDR2 SYGVKD. The germline V and J ends were trimmed by 6 bases and 0 bases, with 12 bases remaining between them. The CDR3 has 15 residues. The DNA of the CDR3 is TGTGCCATCAGCGAAGGACCTATCTCTGGAAACACCATATATTTT. Translated: CAISEGPISGNTIYF.

There are a few counts of this clone. The rearrangement links TRBV15 to TRBJ2-6; D remains ambiguous. The germline gives CDR1 LNHNV, CDR2 YYDKDF (reference sequence). The CDR3 has 16 residues. The ends were cut back, 0 bases at V and 0 bases at J, with 6 bases in the middle. Written as DNA, the CDR3 is TGTGCCACCAGCAGAGATGGAACCTCTGGGGCCAACGTCCTGACTTTC. As protein: CATSRDGTSGANVLTF.

The V gene is TRBV5-6, the J gene TRBJ2-1, with 16 positions matching TRBD2. The CDR3 runs 15 residues. Looked up from germline, CDR1 is SGHDT and CDR2 is YYEEEE. Unmatched junction bases numbered 2, after V lost 4 bases and J lost 7 bases. CDR3 sequence: CASSMGLAGGNEQFF. CDR3 nucleotide sequence: TGTGCCAGCAGCATGGGACTAGCGGGAGGGAATGAGCAGTTCTTC.

This clone has a handful of counts. The chain couples TRBV6-6 to TRBJ2-7; TRBD2 agrees at 8 bases. This CDR3 contains 15 residues. The V gene end was trimmed by 5 bases and the J gene end by 1 base; junction bases not matched to a gene: 7. Germline V gene sequence: CDR1 MNHNY, CDR2 SVGAGI (reference sequence). The chain's CDR3 is CASSTPGGPSYEQYF. In DNA, the CDR3 is TGTGCCAGCAGTACCCCGGGGGGGCCGTCCTACGAGCAGTACTTC.

A few counts support this clone. V usage is TRBV16 and J usage is TRBJ2-2, with no clear D. Germline CDR1 is KGHSY and CDR2 is FQNENV. Trimming shortened V by 4 bases and J by 4 bases, and 7 bases separated the two germline ends. This CDR3 spans 13 amino acids. The CDR3 protein is CASSLDSTGELFF. Here the CDR3 DNA reads TGTGCCAGCAGCCTCGATAGCACCGGGGAGCTGTTTTTT. The full variable domain, in which reference TRBV16 and TRBJ2-2 provide the parts outside the CDR3, is GEEVAQTPKHLVRGEGQKAKLYCAPIKGHSYVFWYQQVLKNEFKFLISFQNENVFDETGMPKERFSAKCLPNSPCSLEIQATKLEDSAVYFCASSLDSTGELFFGEGSRLTVL.

The chain couples TRBV25-1 to TRBJ2-7; D uncertain. Per germline, CDR1 MGHDK and CDR2 SYGVNS. The CDR3 consists of 12 residues. Trimming pared 2 bases from V and 3 bases from J, leaving 5 bases between. The CDR3, as DNA: TGTGCCAGCAGTGAAAGGAGCTACGAGCAGTACTTC. Encoded protein: CASSERSYEQYF.

This clone is termed medium-sized. V gene TRBV6-4 combines with J gene TRBJ1-6; 7 bases are shared with TRBD1. Germline loops: CDR1 MRHNA, CDR2 SNTAGT. The CDR3 covers 15 residues. Trimming took 3 bases from V and 10 from J; bases not matched to a gene: 9. DNA of the CDR3: TGTGCCAGCAGTGAAGAGGGAGGGGGCATCTCACCCCTCCACTTT. This codes for CASSEEGGGISPLHF.

This chain uses TRBV28 with TRBJ2-7; D is unresolved. The CDR3 is 11 residues long. V was clipped by 3 bases and J by 5 bases, with 5 bases between them. Germline-derived CDR1 and CDR2 are MDHEN and SYDVKM. CDR3 sequence: CASSLSHEQYF. Written as DNA, the CDR3 is TGTGCCAGCAGTTTGAGTCACGAGCAGTACTTC. Variable domain in full (rest from reference TRBV28 and TRBJ2-7): DVKVTQSSRYLVKRTGEKVFLECVQDMDHENMFWYRQDPGLGLRLIYFSYDVKMKEKGDIPEGYSVSREKKERFSLILESASTNQTSMYLCASSLSHEQYFGPGTRLTVT.

The chain uses TRBV4-1 and TRBJ2-7; 10 bases are a match to TRBD2. With 2 bases clipped from V and 3 bases from J, the junction kept 7 bases outside the gene matches. CDR1 MGHRA and CDR2 YSYEKL come from the germline V gene. The CDR3 runs to 16 residues. CDR3 residues: CASSQTPWTSGYEQYF. CDR3 bases: TGCGCCAGCAGCCAAACCCCTTGGACTAGCGGCTACGAGCAGTACTTC.

The chain couples TRBV5-4 to TRBJ2-3; 9 bases agree with TRBD1. Looked up from germline, CDR1 is SGHNT and CDR2 is YYREEE (reference sequence). The CDR3 sequence is 15 residues long. Losses at the gene ends were 4 bases for V and 4 bases for J; bases not matched to a gene: 7. The CDR3 protein is CASSNRDRVADTQYF. CDR3 sequence (DNA): TGTGCCAGCAGCAACCGGGACAGGGTGGCAGATACGCAGTATTTT.

CDR3 residues: CASSTGLTIFEYEQYF. The DNA of the CDR3 is TGTGCCAGTAGTACGGGGTTGACTATATTCGAGTACGAGCAGTACTTC. The chain uses TRBV19 and TRBJ2-7; D possibly corresponds to TRBD2 (5 bases). Germline V CDR1 and CDR2: LNHDA, SQIVND (reference sequence). This CDR3 spans 16 amino acids. V gave up 4 bases and J gave up 4 bases, with 20 bases separating them.

The V call is TRBV6-6, the J call TRBJ2-5; D uncertain. Germline CDR1 is MNHNY and CDR2 is SVGAGI (reference sequence). The CDR3 has 11 amino acids. The V end lost 6 bases, the J end lost 3 bases, and 5 bases lay between the germline ends. As DNA, the CDR3 is TGTGCCAGCAGGGAAAAAGAGACCCAGTACTTC. Its protein product is CASREKETQYF.

This sequence joins TRBV6-4 and TRBJ2-3, with 8 bases that match TRBD2. Germline V gene data show CDR1 as MRHNA and CDR2 as SNTAGT. V lost 7 bases to trimming and J lost 0 bases; unmatched junction nucleotides: 6. The CDR3 totals 15 residues. CDR3 sequence (DNA): TGTGCCAGCAAATTACGGGAGGGGAGCACAGATACGCAGTATTTT. Translated, it gives CASKLREGSTDTQYF.

This clone has a count of ten or more. This rearrangement joins TRBV25-1 to TRBJ2-1; 8 bases line up with TRBD2. V gave up 3 bases and J gave up 4 bases; unmatched junction bases: 2. The germline gives CDR1 MGHDK, CDR2 SYGVNS. This CDR3 is 14 amino acids long. The CDR3 region is CASSDSGEYNEQFF. DNA for the CDR3: TGTGCCAGCAGTGATAGCGGGGAGTACAATGAGCAGTTCTTC. Filled out from reference TRBV25-1 and TRBJ2-1, the complete variable domain reads EADIYQTPRYLVIGTGKKITLECSQTMGHDKMYWYQQDPGMELHLIHYSYGVNSTEKGDLSSESTVSRIRTEHFPLTLESARPSHTSQYLCASSDSGEYNEQFFGPGTRLTVL.

This rearrangement joins TRBV29-1 to TRBJ2-1; D gene ambiguous. The CDR3 covers 13 residues. Germline V gene data show CDR1 as SQVTM and CDR2 as ANQGSEA. Trimming pared 4 bases from V and 0 bases from J, leaving 7 bases between. CDR3 sequence (DNA): TGCAGCGTTGGCGGTCTCTCCTACAATGAGCAGTTCTTC. Translation: CSVGGLSYNEQFF.

This clone showed up many times. The J gene is TRBJ1-5, the V gene TRBV19; D is ambiguous. Trimming stripped 1 base from V and 6 bases from J, with 4 bases between. Germline V gene data show CDR1 as LNHDA and CDR2 as SQIVND (reference sequence). The length of the CDR3 is 12 residues. This CDR3 reads CASSIGAQPQHF. The CDR3 DNA sequence: TGTGCCAGTAGTATAGGTGCTCAGCCCCAGCATTTT.

The J gene is TRBJ2-2, the V gene TRBV18; the match to TRBD1 covers 9 bases. CDR3 length: 15 residues. Germline loops: CDR1 KGHSH, CDR2 LQKENI. The J segment lost 6 bases and the V segment lost 2 bases, leaving 4 bases of the junction unmatched. CDR3 DNA sequence: TGTGCCAGCTCACCAGACAGGGGGAAGGCCGGGGAGCTGTTTTTT. Protein: CASSPDRGKAGELFF.

This chain links TRBV25-1 with TRBJ2-1; D gene uncertain. Per the germline V gene, CDR1 is MGHDK and CDR2 is SYGVNS. The CDR3 totals 12 residues. Trimming stripped 8 bases from V and 4 bases from J, with 9 bases between. Here the CDR3 reads CASQDGYNEQFF. The CDR3 nucleotides are TGTGCCAGCCAGGACGGGTACAATGAGCAGTTCTTC.

V and J are TRBV9 and TRBJ1-2; the match to TRBD1 covers 8 bases. This CDR3 is 15 amino acids long. Germline V lookup: CDR1 SGDLS, CDR2 YYNGEE. Trimming took 1 base from V and 4 from J; bases not matched to a gene: 6. The CDR3 here is CASSVQGAMFYGYTF. The CDR3 region has the DNA TGTGCCAGCAGCGTACAGGGGGCAATGTTCTATGGCTACACCTTC.

This clone was picked up many times. The chain couples TRBV10-2 to TRBJ2-1; D is perhaps TRBD2 (5 bases). V was cut by 6 bases and J by 2 bases, with 5 bases left in between. The CDR3 totals 12 residues. CDR1 is WSHSY and CDR2 is SAAADI in the germline V gene. In DNA, the CDR3 is TGCGCCAGCAGGGAGGCCTACAATGAGCAGTTCTTC. It specifies CASREAYNEQFF.

The chain combines TRBV28 with TRBJ2-7; D may correspond to TRBD1 or TRBD2 (5 bases each). The CDR3 totals 15 residues. V was trimmed by 2 bases and J by 7 bases, leaving 18 bases between them. Germline V lookup: CDR1 MDHEN, CDR2 SYDVKM. DNA for the CDR3: TGTGCCAGCAGTTTACGCCGGGACGGGCTCTTTGAGCAGTACTTC. Translated: CASSLRRDGLFEQYF. Combining the CDR3 with reference TRBV28 and TRBJ2-7 gives the whole variable domain DVKVTQSSRYLVKRTGEKVFLECVQDMDHENMFWYRQDPGLGLRLIYFSYDVKMKEKGDIPEGYSVSREKKERFSLILESASTNQTSMYLCASSLRRDGLFEQYFGPGTRLTVT.

A remark on this clone: Additional DNA sequences in this sample encode the identical CDR3. The chain combines TRBV5-1 with TRBJ2-7; either TRBD1 or TRBD2 may supply D (5 bases each). V was trimmed by 1 base and J by 4 bases, leaving 9 bases between them. The V gene's germline CDR1 is SGHRS and CDR2 YFSETQ. This CDR3 contains 13 residues. CDR3 sequence (DNA): TGCGCCAGCAGCTTGTCCTGGGGGTACGAGCAGTACTTC. This encodes CASSLSWGYEQYF.

The rearrangement links TRBV30 to TRBJ2-1, with 16 bases matching TRBD2. The V gene end was trimmed by 3 bases and the J gene end by 9 bases; junction bases not matched to a gene: 17. The germline CDR1 and CDR2 sequences are GTSNPN and SVGIG (reference sequence). This CDR3 comprises 19 residues. The CDR3 nucleotides read TGTGCCTGGAGCCACTTCGGGACTAGCGGGAGGGCCAGGATGGTTGAGCAGTTCTTC. Translated: CAWSHFGTSGRARMVEQFF.

The V call is TRBV6-1, the J call TRBJ2-5, with D possibly matching TRBD2 (6 bases). With the DNA end fitting TRBJ2-7 better, the J assignment may be wrong. CDR1 and CDR2 from the germline V gene are MNHNS and SASEGT. The CDR3 has 14 amino acids. CDR3 nucleotides: TGTGCCAGCAGTGTTGGGACTGACTCCTACGAGCAGTACTTC. Its protein is CASSVGTDSYEQYF.

This clone was counted once. This sequence joins TRBV25-1 and TRBJ2-4; the D call may be TRBD1 or TRBD2 (5 bases each). CDR3 length: 14 residues. Trimming pared 6 bases from V and 4 bases from J, leaving 13 bases between. Per the germline V gene, CDR1 is MGHDK and CDR2 is SYGVNS. The CDR3 loop reads CASRSGPPKNIQYF. CDR3 DNA sequence: TGTGCCAGCAGGTCGGGACCGCCTAAAAACATTCAGTACTTC.

J is TRBJ2-2 and V is TRBV6-1; D perhaps matches TRBD2 (5 bases). Germline CDR1 is MNHNS and CDR2 is SASEGT. The CDR3 covers 11 residues. The V and J ends lost 8 bases and 7 bases respectively, with 8 bases between them. CDR3 DNA sequence: TGTGCCAGCCTCCGGGGCGGGGAGCTGTTTTTT. This translates into CASLRGGELFF.

This chain joins TRBV13 and TRBJ2-7; no reliable D call. This CDR3 has 14 amino acids. Germline CDR1 PRHDT, CDR2 FYEKMQ (reference sequence). The V end lost 3 bases, the J end lost 2 bases, and 11 bases lay between the germline ends. The DNA for the CDR3 is TGTGCCAGCAGCTTCTCCGACGGTACCTACGAGCAGTACTTC. Translation gives CASSFSDGTYEQYF.